The 17 T cell receptor beta chains below all came from one sample that was sequenced in a study of blood T cells in healthy people across ages. For the second PCR, which ran for roughly 7 to 11 cycles, a sample-barcoded 5' primer and a J-beta primer mix were used. One entry per CDR3 protein results from TCRdb running MiXCR on the 5' RACE reads. The sample carries some 730,000 distinct CDR3 sequences, roughly 20% recorded once. The sample comprised blood. The source is a man in his 70s in good health.

The rearrangement joins TRBV29-1 to TRBJ1-2; no clear D. Deletions cut 2 bases from V and 2 bases from J, with 12 bases between. The CDR3 runs 14 residues. The germline gives CDR1 SQVTM, CDR2 ANQGSEA. The chain's CDR3 is CSVEMSDPNYGYTF. DNA for the CDR3: TGCAGCGTTGAAATGTCAGACCCCAACTATGGCTACACCTTC.

The sample holds a few counts of this clonotype. V usage is TRBV5-1 and J usage is TRBJ1-2; the D is unclear. The V gene lost 10 bases and the J gene lost 4 bases, with 17 bases spanning the gap. From germline, CDR1 is SGHRS and CDR2 YFSETQ. The CDR3 is 13 amino acids. CDR3 nucleotide sequence: TGCGCCGGGAGCCTTGACGGAGGCTATGGCTACACCTTC. Its protein is CAGSLDGGYGYTF. Supplemented by reference TRBV5-1 and TRBJ1-2, the full variable domain reads KAGVTQTPRYLIKTRGQQVTLSCSPISGHRSVSWYQQTPGQGLQFLFEYFSETQRNKGNFPGRFSGRQFSNSRSEMNVSTLELGDSALYLCAGSLDGGYGYTFGSGTRLTVV.

This chain links TRBV6-5 with TRBJ2-2; D gene ambiguous. Trimming removed 6 bases from V and 6 bases from J, with 14 bases in between. The length of the CDR3 is 14 residues. Germline loops: CDR1 MNHEY, CDR2 SVGAGI. The CDR3 sequence: CASRTSLGPGELFF. In DNA form, the CDR3 reads TGTGCCAGCAGAACCTCTTTAGGCCCCGGGGAGCTGTTTTTT.

This clonotype occurred a few times. The chain recombines TRBV7-9 with TRBJ1-2; 9 nucleotides match TRBD1. The CDR3 totals 14 residues. In germline, CDR1 is SEHNR, CDR2 FQNEAQ (reference sequence). Germline trimming cut 1 base from V and 8 bases from J; bases unmatched to any gene: 5. The CDR3 sequence: CASSLDRGLEGYTF. As DNA, the CDR3 is TGTGCCAGCAGCTTAGACAGGGGGCTGGAAGGCTACACCTTC.

This clonotype was seen a single time. This chain links TRBV6-5 with TRBJ2-1, with 8 bases that match TRBD1. The last part of the DNA fits TRBJ2-5 better; the J call may be wrong. The germline CDR1 and CDR2 sequences are MNHEY and SVGAGI. The CDR3 is made up of 15 amino acids. The CDR3 is CASSQFAGGAETQYF. DNA of the CDR3: TGTGCCAGCAGTCAGTTCGCAGGGGGCGCGGAGACCCAGTACTTC.

This clonotype was seen a few times. V usage is TRBV11-2 and J usage is TRBJ2-3, with D maybe TRBD1 (5 bases). The CDR3 consists of 13 residues. Germline loops: CDR1 SGHAT, CDR2 FQNNGV. V was trimmed by 0 bases and J by 8 bases, leaving 9 bases between them. The CDR3 spells CASSLDTGRTQYF. CDR3 DNA: TGTGCCAGCAGCTTAGATACAGGTCGTACGCAGTATTTT.

This rearrangement joins TRBV11-2 to TRBJ2-2; D is uncertain. V was cut by 5 bases and J by 7 bases, with 8 bases left in between. The CDR3 covers 12 residues. Germline CDR1 reads SGHAT; CDR2 reads FQNNGV. The CDR3 nucleotides read TGTGCCAGCAGCCTACTCATCGGGGAGCTGTTTTTT. It translates to CASSLLIGELFF. The complete variable domain, with remaining parts taken from reference TRBV11-2 and TRBJ2-2, reads EAGVAQSPRYKIIEKRQSVAFWCNPISGHATLYWYQQILGQGPKLLIQFQNNGVVDDSQLPKDRFSAERLKGVDSTLKIQPAKLEDSAVYLCASSLLIGELFFGEGSRLTVL.

V and J are TRBV5-1 and TRBJ1-2, with 9 bases fitting TRBD1. CDR1 and CDR2 from the germline V gene are SGHRS and YFSETQ. J gave up 6 bases and V 3 bases, and 3 bases lay outside the gene matches. CDR3 length equals 13 residues. In DNA, the CDR3 is TGCGCCAGCAGCTGGACAGGGGAAAATGGCTACACCTTC. Translated: CASSWTGENGYTF.

This clonotype was found a few times. The V and J genes are TRBV5-1 and TRBJ1-2; 7 bases fit TRBD1. Trimming took 6 bases from V and 5 from J; bases not matched to a gene: 10. Germline assignment: CDR1 SGHRS and CDR2 YFSETQ. The CDR3 consists of 14 residues. The CDR3 nucleotides are TGCGCCAGCACCACAGGGGCGTTCGATTATGGCTACACCTTC. Translation gives CASTTGAFDYGYTF.

Details on this clonotype: With a much larger clone just one base away, this may be a read error. The rearrangement uses TRBV5-1 and TRBJ2-7; D unclear. The closer fit of TRBJ2-5 to the DNA end suggests the J call may be wrong. CDR3 length equals 14 residues. CDR1 is SGHRS and CDR2 is YFSETQ in the germline V gene. CDR3 region: CASIITKYQETQYF. The CDR3, as DNA: TGCGCCAGCATCATAACTAAGTACCAAGAGACCCAGTACTTC.

The gene calls are TRBV20-1 and TRBJ2-1; the D gene is possibly TRBD2 (7 bases). The V gene's germline CDR1 is DFQATT and CDR2 SNEGSKA (reference sequence). CDR3 length: 14 amino acids. Trimming left V 5 bases short and J 10 bases short, with 21 bases between. The CDR3 is CSALRDYPGEEQFF. The CDR3 DNA follows: TGCAGTGCTCTCCGGGACTACCCAGGGGAGGAGCAGTTCTTC.

This chain connects TRBV12-3 or TRBV12-4 to TRBJ2-1; 10 bases are a match to TRBD1. Trimming took 8 bases from V and 9 from J; bases not matched to a gene: 10. The CDR3 covers 14 residues. CDR3 protein: CASASGTGAFEQFF. The CDR3 DNA follows: TGTGCCAGCGCCTCCGGGACAGGGGCTTTTGAGCAGTTCTTC.

The rearrangement joins TRBV5-1 to TRBJ2-5; tentative D call: TRBD2 (5 bases). The CDR3 consists of 16 residues. V was cut by 4 bases and J by 5 bases, with 21 bases left in between. In germline, CDR1 is SGHRS, CDR2 YFSETQ. The CDR3 spells CASSKKADGGAETQYF. CDR3 DNA: TGCGCCAGCAGCAAAAAAGCGGACGGAGGTGCGGAGACCCAGTACTTC.

The CDR3 coding sequence is TGTGCCAGCAGCCAAGACGTGGGGGTAGAGACCCAGTACTTC. It specifies CASSQDVGVETQYF. The J gene is TRBJ2-5, the V gene TRBV3-1, with D perhaps given as TRBD1 or TRBD2 (5 bases each). CDR1 is LGHDT, CDR2 YNNKEL, per germline (reference sequence). This CDR3 is built from 14 residues. Trimming cost V 0 bases and J 4 bases, with 9 bases left between them.

The chain couples TRBV20-1 to TRBJ2-3, with no clear D. The CDR3 is made up of 13 amino acids. Germline V gives CDR1 DFQATT, CDR2 SNEGSKA (reference sequence). Between the trimmed V and J ends, which lost 6 bases and 2 bases, there was a span of 12 bases. DNA for the CDR3: TGCAGTGCGAAGGACCAGGCCACAGATACGCAGTATTTT. Residues: CSAKDQATDTQYF.

Only a few counts were recorded for this clonotype. V is TRBV24-1 and J is TRBJ1-2, with unresolved D. The V end lost 6 bases, the J end lost 2 bases, and 9 bases lay between the germline ends. Germline lookup yields CDR1 KGHDR and CDR2 SFDVKD. The CDR3 is made up of 13 amino acids. Written as DNA, the CDR3 is TGTGCCACCAGTAATACAGCAAACTATGGCTACACCTTC. It is translated as CATSNTANYGYTF.

The chain couples TRBV29-1 to TRBJ2-3; 8 bases fit TRBD1. V shed 6 bases and J 5 bases; nucleotides not matched to a gene: 13. Per germline, CDR1 SQVTM and CDR2 ANQGSEA. The CDR3 extends over 15 amino acids. In DNA form, the CDR3 reads TGCAGCGTGTCTGGGGTGACAGGGGACCGAGATACGCAGTATTTT. It is translated as CSVSGVTGDRDTQYF.